These T cell receptor beta chains were read from a single sample in a study of blood T cell repertoires in COVID-19. Clones were read by immunoSEQ multiplex PCR, and TCRdb kept only the in-frame ones, dropping some. The sample lists over 200,000 clones, roughly 88% seen once, with around 1.5% in the top ten. Input material: peripheral blood. The receptor source for this set is a man between 18 and 35 years old with active or convalescent COVID-19. Both conserved end residues are part of each CDR3.

TRBV27	TRBJ1-1	CASSLSGTANTEAFF
TRBV5-4	TRBJ2-7	CASSLGTGGYEQYF
TRBV6-5	TRBJ1-1	CASGGFNVAFF
TRBV7-2	TRBJ2-7	CASSLASSGAFNEQYF
TRBV7-2	TRBJ2-7	CASSLKLAGGIGAYEQYF
TRBV30	TRBJ2-6	CAFDTGANVLTF
TRBV14	TRBJ1-2	CASSPVTSTSYGYTF
TRBV18	TRBJ2-1	CASSPFLGGRGHEQFF
TRBV2	TRBJ2-5	CASSEPSVYF
TRBV11-2	TRBJ1-1	CASSLALSTSVNTEAFF
TRBV12-5	TRBJ2-7	CASGLAPGGTATLLSEQYF
TRBV19	TRBJ2-1	CASSMYGEGARNEQFF
TRBV30	TRBJ2-4	CAWSVLTGQGYGDIQYF
TRBV29-1	TRBJ2-7	CSAADGYEQYF
TRBV7-3	TRBJ2-3	CASSYGGASTDTQYF